This is a list of T cell receptor beta chains from one sample in a study of control samples from healthy donors and cancer patients. The repertoire was sequenced with immunoSEQ multiplex PCR; TCRdb's copy has only in-frame clones and lacks some. The profile covers approximately 84,000 clones, with roughly 78% appearing a single time and around 10% taken by the ten largest. The sample comprised blood. The receptors derive from a woman in her sixties in good health. Both conserved end residues are part of each CDR3. A D gene is named only where the DNA matches it firmly. Only some rows state a clone size, as once, few, many or a class for expanded clones.

size	V	D	J	CDR3	DNA
.	TRBV7-7	.	TRBJ2-3	CASSLGGTQDTQYF	TGTGCTAGCAGCTTGGGTGGAACCCAAGATACGCAGTATTTT
once	TRBV5-6	TRBD2	TRBJ2-5	CASSSKRGEETQYF	TGTGCCAGCAGCTCCAAGCGGGGGGAAGAGACCCAGTACTTC
.	TRBV14	.	TRBJ2-2	CASSPTSIGELFF	TGTGCCAGCAGCCCGACCAGTATCGGGGAGCTGTTTTTT
.	TRBV7-6	.	TRBJ2-1	CASSLIGVGEQFF	TGTGCCAGCAGCTTAATCGGGGTTGGTGAGCAGTTCTTC
.	TRBV24-1	.	TRBJ2-3	CATSDWGSPGSTDTQYF	TGTGCCACCAGTGATTGGGGAAGCCCGGGGTCTACAGATACGCAGTATTTT
.	TRBV27	TRBD1	TRBJ1-1	CASSLDDRGVAEAFF	TGTGCCAGCAGTCTCGATGACAGGGGAGTCGCTGAAGCTTTCTTT
once	TRBV10-3	TRBD2	TRBJ2-7	CAISGGLAGLGEQYF	TGTGCCATCAGTGGGGGACTAGCGGGACTAGGGGAGCAGTACTTC
.	TRBV19	.	TRBJ2-1	CASRSDGTYNEQFF	TGTGCCAGCAGATCGGACGGTACCTACAATGAGCAGTTCTTC
.	TRBV6-2/TRBV6-3	.	TRBJ2-1	CASSYSQRPSNEQFF	TGTGCCAGCAGTTACTCCCAGCGGCCCTCCAATGAGCAGTTCTTC
.	TRBV12-5	.	TRBJ1-5	CASAGTHLGDQPQHF	TGTGCTAGTGCCGGGACTCACCTAGGAGATCAGCCCCAGCATTTT
.	TRBV14	.	TRBJ1-2	CASSQGLWSYGYTF	TGTGCCAGCAGCCAGGGACTGTGGTCCTATGGCTACACCTTC
few	TRBV7-9	.	TRBJ1-6	CASSFSPLGREYSPLHF	TGTGCCAGCAGCTTTTCCCCCCTGGGCAGGGAGTATTCACCCCTCCACTTT
.	TRBV27	.	TRBJ1-1	CASSLRPGAHTEAFF	TGTGCCAGCAGTTTACGGCCAGGAGCGCACACTGAAGCTTTCTTT
few	TRBV28	.	TRBJ1-5	CAILPTPRNQPQHF	TGTGCCATATTACCGACACCTAGGAATCAGCCCCAGCATTTT
.	TRBV6-1	.	TRBJ2-3	CASSERGSSTDTQYF	TGTGCCAGCAGTGAGCGGGGATCTAGCACAGATACGCAGTATTTT
.	TRBV19	TRBD2	TRBJ2-4	CASSIQAGGRNIQYF	TGTGCCAGTAGTATCCAAGCGGGAGGGCGGAACATTCAGTACTTC